The clone carrying this T cell receptor (beta chain) was detected a few times. Its antigen is as yet unknown. The same CDR3 is also encoded by other DNA sequences in this sample. A multiplex PCR was run with 60 Vbeta primers and 13 Jbeta primers. Generated by immunoSEQ multiplex PCR, the TCRdb table keeps only in-frame clones and is missing some. The sample holds around 150,000 clones, more than 70% seen once. V lost 0 bases to trimming and J lost 5 bases, with 8 bases between them. Germline assignment: CDR1 GTSNPN and CDR2 SVGIG (reference sequence). The CDR3 loop spans 13 amino acids. This sample is drawn from a study of cytomegalovirus exposure and HLA in healthy donors. Study results and caveats: Upon later analysis, HLA-associated TCR beta chains proved more clonally expanded than other, equally common chains.

The chain recombines TRBV30 with TRBJ1-5, with D maybe TRBD1 (5 bases). Source material: PBMCs. This receptor was obtained from a male donor in good health and CMV-seronegative. The CDR3 loop reads CAWSVEGDQPQHF. The CDR3 bases are TGTGCCTGGAGTGTAGAAGGGGATCAGCCCCAGCATTTT.